The TCR beta chain under discussion was sequenced for a study of monozygotic twins with inflammatory bowel disease. TCRdb re-called the 5' RACE reads and shows each CDR3 protein once, DNA omitted. The sample table sets out 400,000 or so distinct CDR3 sequences. Regarding this clonotype: Its specificity is unknown.

Overall study results and limits: Neither one strong signal nor one clonotype associated with IBD was supported.

The sequence was collected from a human donor with ulcerative colitis or Crohn's disease, or a healthy co-twin of an affected twin (not recorded which). The specimen was blood.

CDR3 residues: CASSLWGPMEQYF. The chain is built from TRBV27 and TRBJ2-7; checking the TCRdb D call of TRBD1 is not possible without DNA. The V gene's germline CDR1 is MNHEY and CDR2 SMNVEV (reference sequence). The CDR3 contains 13 residues.